The 29 T cell receptor beta chains given below trace back to one sample, sequenced in a study of human T cells and chemical hapten exposure. From the RACE reads, TCRdb called clonotypes with MiXCR, one entry per CDR3 protein. The sample includes tens of thousands of distinct CDR3 sequences, 7% to 10% of them seen just once. Time point in this sample: patch test 1, 2 weeks after DPC sensitization. Stated treatment: therapeutic diphenylcyclopropenone sensitization with weekly scalp DPC. The sequenced sample was whole blood, obtained in connection with sensitization to the hapten diphenylcyclopropenone (DPC). The receptors shown here come from a woman in her 40s with alopecia areata. Some clones in this sample may be carry-over from other donors' samples.

In its sample, this clonotype was seen many times. The CDR3 protein is CASSRTGYYNEQFF. CDR3 nucleotides: TGTGCCAGCTCAAGGACAGGGTACTACAATGAGCAGTTCTTC. This chain links TRBV18 with TRBJ2-1; 8 bases are shared with TRBD1. J lost 3 bases, V lost 5 bases, and 3 bases had no gene match. The CDR3 length is 14 residues. From germline, CDR1 is KGHSH and CDR2 LQKENI.

This clonotype has only a few counts. A much larger clone differs from this one at a single base, so this may be a read error. The V and J genes are TRBV5-6 and TRBJ1-6, with 9 bases identical to TRBD1. The V gene end was trimmed by 2 bases and the J gene end by 13 bases; junction bases not matched to a gene: 16. This CDR3 is 17 amino acids long. Germline CDR1 is SGHDT and CDR2 is YYEEEE. CDR3 sequence (DNA): TGTGCCAGCAGCTTTGTAACAAGGGACAGGGCCGCGGCGCCCCTCCACTTT. Protein: CASSFVTRDRAAAPLHF.

This sequence joins TRBV7-2 and TRBJ1-1; D may be TRBD1 (5 bases). This CDR3 has 15 residues. Germline CDR1 and CDR2: SGHTA and FQGNSA. V lost 1 base and J lost 1, with 10 bases in between. CDR3 protein: CASSLVGGTNTEAFF. CDR3 nucleotide sequence: TGTGCCAGCAGCTTAGTTGGGGGAACGAACACTGAAGCTTTCTTT.

This clonotype was recorded at least ten times. The chain is built from TRBV7-8 and TRBJ2-4; TRBD1 or TRBD2 may be the D gene (5 bases each). V shed 2 bases and J shed 1 base, with 15 bases lying between them. There are 17 residues in the CDR3. The germline gives CDR1 SGHVS, CDR2 FQNEAQ. The CDR3 DNA reads TGTGCCAGCAGCTTAAATCGGGGCCTATGGGCCAAAAACATTCAGTACTTC. This sequence encodes CASSLNRGLWAKNIQYF.

At least ten counts were recorded for this clonotype. This chain uses TRBV7-8 with TRBJ2-7; 9 nucleotides agree with TRBD1. The CDR3 runs to 15 residues. Trimming removed 5 bases from V and 2 bases from J; junction bases left unmatched: 7. The V gene's germline CDR1 is SGHVS and CDR2 FQNEAQ. Here the CDR3 reads CASSIGTGNTYEQYF. CDR3 in DNA: TGTGCCAGCAGCATAGGGACAGGGAACACCTACGAGCAGTACTTC. The complete variable domain, with remaining parts taken from reference TRBV7-8 and TRBJ2-7, reads GAGVSQSPRYKVAKRGQDVALRCDPISGHVSLFWYQQALGQGPEFLTYFQNEAQLDKSGLPSDRFFAERPEGSVSTLKIQRTQQEDSAVYLCASSIGTGNTYEQYFGPGTRLTVT.

CDR3 DNA: TGCGCCAGCCTCCCAGCGGCGAACACCGGGGAGCTGTTTTTT. This encodes CASLPAANTGELFF. This chain joins TRBV5-1 and TRBJ2-2; D is perhaps TRBD2 (5 bases). Per germline, CDR1 SGHRS and CDR2 YFSETQ. There are 14 residues in the CDR3. Trimming shortened V by 7 bases and J by 0 bases, and 10 bases separated the two germline ends.

This clonotype was observed many times. This chain connects TRBV29-1 to TRBJ2-3, with 7 bases matching TRBD2. This CDR3 is built from 12 residues. Trimming took 4 bases from V and 5 from J; bases not matched to a gene: 3. The germline CDR1 and CDR2 sequences are SQVTM and ANQGSEA. The CDR3 spells CSVGPGGDTQYF. As DNA, the CDR3 is TGCAGCGTTGGACCGGGAGGAGATACGCAGTATTTT.

Only a few counts were recorded for this clonotype. The chain couples TRBV9 to TRBJ2-7, with 8 bases identical to TRBD1. Germline V gene sequence: CDR1 SGDLS, CDR2 YYNGEE. The CDR3 loop spans 15 amino acids. V was clipped by 5 bases and J by 2 bases; unmatched bases: 9. The CDR3 nucleotides are TGTGCCAGCAGTGCAACAGGGGGTCGAGCCTACGAGCAGTACTTC. Amino acid sequence: CASSATGGRAYEQYF.

At least ten counts were recorded for this clonotype. The chain employs TRBV4-3 and TRBJ2-7; 8 bases line up with TRBD1. The V segment lost 0 bases and the J segment 6 bases; nucleotides outside the gene matches: 10. CDR3 length equals 16 residues. The germline V gene has CDR1 LGHNA and CDR2 YSLEER. DNA of the CDR3: TGCGCCAGCAGCCAAGATGTTGGACAGGGCCCCGGCGAGCAGTACTTC. This encodes CASSQDVGQGPGEQYF.

This clonotype was counted at least ten times. The V gene is TRBV7-7, the J gene TRBJ2-5; D uncertain. The CDR3 loop spans 13 amino acids. Per the germline V gene, CDR1 is SSHAT and CDR2 is FNYEAQ (reference sequence). Deletions cut 0 bases from V and 5 bases from J, with 7 bases between. This CDR3 reads CASSLAAMETQYF. DNA for the CDR3: TGTGCCAGCAGCTTAGCAGCCATGGAGACCCAGTACTTC.

Only a few counts were recorded for this clonotype. This rearrangement joins TRBV5-8 to TRBJ2-2; either TRBD1 or TRBD2 may supply D (6 bases each). Trimming cost V 0 bases and J 1 base, with 13 bases left between them. Germline V gene lookup returns CDR1 SGHTS and CDR2 YDEGEE. This CDR3 region has 17 residues. The chain's CDR3 is CASSLARGGLNTGELFF. The CDR3 region has the DNA TGTGCCAGCAGCTTGGCGCGAGGGGGGCTGAACACCGGGGAGCTGTTTTTT.

The genes are TRBV2 and TRBJ1-2; D unclear. CDR3 length equals 11 residues. Trimming stripped 8 bases from V and 4 bases from J, with 8 bases between. The germline V gene has CDR1 SNHLY and CDR2 FYNNEI. The CDR3 nucleotides are TGTGCCAGCCCAACAGTCTATGGCTACACCTTC. Protein sequence: CASPTVYGYTF.

This clonotype has more than one count but fewer than ten. This chain connects TRBV28 to TRBJ2-5; 9 bases match TRBD2. This CDR3 is built from 18 residues. The germline CDR1 and CDR2 sequences are MDHEN and SYDVKM. The trim removed 4 bases at V and 5 bases at J, leaving 17 bases unmatched. CDR3 in DNA: TGTGCCAGCAGTTCTCCAATTTTTCGCGGGGGGGCCATGGAGACCCAGTACTTC. This encodes CASSSPIFRGGAMETQYF.

This clonotype was found many times. The V call is TRBV4-1, the J call TRBJ2-1; 15 bases agree with TRBD2. Germline V gene sequence: CDR1 MGHRA, CDR2 YSYEKL. The CDR3 consists of 19 residues. V gave up 6 bases and J gave up 1 base; unmatched junction bases: 10. DNA for the CDR3: TGCGCCAGCAGTGCCCTGGGACTAGCGGGGGGCCTTTCCTACAATGAGCAGTTCTTC. Amino acid sequence: CASSALGLAGGLSYNEQFF.

This clonotype was recorded a few times. The chain links TRBV5-1 to TRBJ2-1; D gene uncertain. Trimming shortened V by 4 bases and J by 4 bases, and 12 bases separated the two germline ends. Per germline, CDR1 SGHRS and CDR2 YFSETQ. This CDR3 region has 14 residues. The CDR3 sequence is CASSLHQQYNEQFF. For the CDR3, the DNA is TGCGCCAGCAGCCTACACCAACAATACAATGAGCAGTTCTTC.

This clonotype was detected many times. V gene TRBV7-2 combines with J gene TRBJ1-2; the D gene is possibly TRBD1 (6 bases). CDR1 is SGHTA and CDR2 is FQGNSA in the germline V gene. The V end lost 7 bases, the J end lost 4 bases, and 16 bases lay between the germline ends. CDR3 length equals 14 residues. CDR3 coding DNA: TGTGCCAGCAACATAGCAGGGGCTGTCTATGGCTACACCTTC. Protein sequence: CASNIAGAVYGYTF.

This clonotype was seen ten or more times. The chain has TRBV20-1 and TRBJ2-1; 8 bases match TRBD2. V was clipped by 0 bases and J by 8 bases; unmatched bases: 9. The CDR3 runs 15 residues. Germline values: CDR1 DFQATT, CDR2 SNEGSKA (reference sequence). The CDR3 region is CSARDDGGARYEQFF. CDR3 DNA: TGCAGTGCTAGAGATGACGGGGGGGCCAGATATGAGCAGTTCTTC.

For the CDR3, the DNA is TGTGCCAGCAGCCCGACTAGCGAATCCTACAATGAGCAGTTCTTC. Its translation is CASSPTSESYNEQFF. The chain has TRBV6-1 and TRBJ2-1; 8 bases align to TRBD2. CDR3 length equals 15 residues. Germline V gives CDR1 MNHNS, CDR2 SASEGT. With V trimmed by 6 bases and J by 1 base, 5 bases remained unmatched.

The chain has TRBV9 and TRBJ1-3; D is ambiguous. Per germline, CDR1 SGDLS and CDR2 YYNGEE. CDR3 length: 14 residues. The V gene lost 1 base and the J gene lost 5 bases, with 10 bases spanning the gap. The CDR3 loop is CASSVMGSRNTIYF. The CDR3 DNA is TGTGCCAGCAGCGTAATGGGGTCTAGAAACACCATATATTTT.

The sample holds many counts of this clonotype. V and J are TRBV6-1 and TRBJ2-7; D remains unclear. V was shortened by 4 bases and J by 3 bases, with 10 bases between the two germline ends. The CDR3 length is 13 residues. The germline V gene encodes CDR1 MNHNS and CDR2 SASEGT. The DNA for the CDR3 is TGTGCCAGCAGTGCCACAGCCTTCTACGAGCAGTACTTC. Encoded protein: CASSATAFYEQYF.

This clonotype was seen a handful of times. This rearrangement joins TRBV3-1 to TRBJ1-1; D is ambiguous. Germline CDR1 LGHDT, CDR2 YNNKEL (reference sequence). The CDR3 runs 14 residues. V was pared by 0 bases and J by 1 base, with 6 bases between. The CDR3 protein is CASSQEWGNTEAFF. The CDR3 nucleotides are TGTGCCAGCAGCCAAGAATGGGGGAACACTGAAGCTTTCTTT.

In its sample, this clonotype was seen many times. This chain joins TRBV11-1 and TRBJ2-3; no firm D call. The CDR3 length is 13 residues. Germline loops: CDR1 SGHAT, CDR2 FQDESV (reference sequence). Trimming pared 4 bases from V and 4 bases from J, leaving 9 bases between. The CDR3 is CASSWGSPDTQYF. The CDR3 coding sequence is TGTGCCAGCAGCTGGGGAAGCCCAGATACGCAGTATTTT.

This clonotype was detected many times. The V call is TRBV18, the J call TRBJ1-4; the D is unclear. Germline V CDR1 and CDR2: KGHSH, LQKENI. This CDR3 has 13 amino acids. The germline V and J ends were trimmed by 3 bases and 8 bases, with 10 bases remaining between them. CDR3 nucleotide sequence: TGTGCCAGCTCACCCTCGGGCCTAGAAAAACTGTTTTTT. It specifies CASSPSGLEKLFF.

This clonotype occurred many times. CDR3 nucleotides: TGTGCCAGCAGTAACCCGGGACAGGGATCCGGGGAGCTGTTTTTT. Translation: CASSNPGQGSGELFF. The V call is TRBV2, the J call TRBJ2-2; 9 bases map to TRBD1. V dropped 5 bases and J dropped 6; count of bases not matched to a gene: 7. Germline-derived CDR1 and CDR2 are SNHLY and FYNNEI. The CDR3 spans 15 residues.

In this sample, this clonotype turned up many times. CDR3 sequence: CASNKRLAGGTDTQYF. CDR3 sequence (DNA): TGTGCCAGCAACAAAAGACTAGCGGGGGGCACAGATACGCAGTATTTT. V is TRBV7-2 and J is TRBJ2-3; TRBD2 agrees at 12 bases. With V trimmed by 7 bases and J by 1 base, 6 bases remained unmatched. Looked up from germline, CDR1 is SGHTA and CDR2 is FQGNSA. CDR3 length: 16 residues.

This clonotype was seen only a few times. The CDR3 here is CASRAQGQDYGYTF. The DNA of the CDR3 is TGTGCCAGCAGGGCACAGGGGCAGGACTATGGCTACACCTTC. The chain recombines TRBV2 with TRBJ1-2, with TRBD1 matching over 7 bases. CDR3 size: 14 residues. CDR1 and CDR2 from the germline V gene are SNHLY and FYNNEI. V was clipped by 6 bases and J by 3 bases; unmatched bases: 7.

The V gene is TRBV5-1, the J gene TRBJ1-2; perhaps TRBD1 as D (6 bases). Per germline, CDR1 SGHRS and CDR2 YFSETQ. CDR3 length equals 14 residues. V lost 4 bases, J lost 1 base, and 11 bases lay in between. The DNA of the CDR3 is TGCGCCAGCAGCCAGGACAGCTTTAACTATGGCTACACCTTC. It translates to CASSQDSFNYGYTF.

This clonotype has at least ten counts. V usage is TRBV7-6 and J usage is TRBJ2-3; 10 bases are shared with TRBD2. V was pared by 5 bases and J by 6 bases, with 8 bases of the junction left unmatched. This CDR3 comprises 15 residues. Per the germline V gene, CDR1 is SGHVS and CDR2 is FNYEAQ. CDR3 sequence: CASSQSGGASDTQYF. The CDR3 nucleotides read TGTGCCAGCAGCCAGAGCGGGGGGGCTTCGGATACGCAGTATTTT.

Only a few counts were recorded for this clonotype. This rearrangement joins TRBV5-1 to TRBJ1-1, with D unresolved. The CDR3 contains 10 residues. Per the germline V gene, CDR1 is SGHRS and CDR2 is YFSETQ. V lost 10 bases to trimming and J lost 4 bases, with 8 bases between them. CDR3 amino acids: CAQGVTEAFF. As DNA, the CDR3 is TGCGCCCAAGGAGTCACTGAAGCTTTCTTT. Combining the CDR3 with reference TRBV5-1 and TRBJ1-1 gives the whole variable domain KAGVTQTPRYLIKTRGQQVTLSCSPISGHRSVSWYQQTPGQGLQFLFEYFSETQRNKGNFPGRFSGRQFSNSRSEMNVSTLELGDSALYLCAQGVTEAFFGQGTRLTVV.